These 22 T cell receptor beta chains originate from one sample sequenced in a study of OX40 agonist ivuxolimab in advanced cancers. The table came from immunoSEQ multiplex PCR; TCRdb's copy has only in-frame clones and leaves some out. The sample has around 82,000 clones, about 88% seen once. The specimen was CD4+ or CD8+ T cells sorted from blood, collected in a trial of the OX40 agonist ivuxolimab. These receptors were obtained from an adult with an advanced solid tumor such as melanoma, head and neck, liver or kidney cancer.

By sample fraction, this clone is medium-sized. The chain recombines TRBV6-1 with TRBJ1-4; D remains ambiguous. The V end lost 7 bases, the J end lost 5 bases, and 11 bases lay between the germline ends. CDR1 and CDR2 (germline): MNHNS, SASEGT. The CDR3 has 13 amino acids. This CDR3 reads CASIRRSNEKLFF. The CDR3 DNA is TGTGCCAGCATCCGACGGTCGAATGAAAAACTGTTTTTT.

J is TRBJ1-6 and V is TRBV30, with 9 bases lining up with TRBD1. The J segment lost 7 bases and the V segment lost 2 bases, leaving 3 bases of the junction unmatched. Germline CDR1 and CDR2: GTSNPN and SVGIG (reference sequence). The CDR3 is 14 residues long. CDR3 in DNA: TGTGCCTGGAGTAGGACAGGGGCAAATTCACCCCTCCACTTT. Translation: CAWSRTGANSPLHF.

This clone appeared a single time. The genes are TRBV9 and TRBJ2-3; no clear D gene. Trimming removed 0 bases from V and 6 bases from J, with 8 bases in between. From germline, CDR1 is SGDLS and CDR2 YYNGEE. The CDR3 runs to 13 residues. The CDR3 reads CASSVDLPDTQYF. The CDR3 DNA reads as TGTGCCAGCAGCGTAGACCTCCCCGATACGCAGTATTTT. Full variable domain (outside the CDR3, taken from reference TRBV9 and TRBJ2-3): DSGVTQTPKHLITATGQRVTLRCSPRSGDLSVYWYQQSLDQGLQFLIQYYNGEERAKGNILERFSAQQFPDLHSELNLSSLELGDSALYFCASSVDLPDTQYFGPGTRLTVL.

The chain carries TRBV2 and TRBJ2-3, with D tentatively TRBD1 (6 bases). The germline V gene has CDR1 SNHLY and CDR2 FYNNEI. The CDR3 consists of 14 residues. Trimming stripped 5 bases from V and 2 bases from J, with 11 bases between. The CDR3 coding sequence is TGTGCCAGCAGTTCCGGGACATACACAGATACGCAGTATTTT. Its protein product is CASSSGTYTDTQYF.

The V gene is TRBV27, the J gene TRBJ2-7; weak D call: TRBD2 (6 bases). In germline, CDR1 is MNHEY, CDR2 SMNVEV (reference sequence). Trimming pared 4 bases from V and 2 bases from J, leaving 15 bases between. This CDR3 is built from 15 residues. The chain's CDR3 is CASSSRGTFPYEQYF. CDR3 nucleotide sequence: TGTGCCAGCAGTTCTCGGGGGACTTTCCCCTACGAGCAGTACTTC.

The chain is built from TRBV2 and TRBJ2-7, with D possibly called TRBD1 or TRBD2 (5 bases each). Germline V CDR1 and CDR2: SNHLY, FYNNEI. Between the trimmed V and J ends, which lost 0 bases and 3 bases, there was a span of 18 bases. The CDR3 contains 17 residues. CDR3 coding DNA: TGTGCCAGCAGTGAAGCGCTGTGGGGCCTCGAGGGCTACGAGCAGTACTTC. It translates to CASSEALWGLEGYEQYF.

The V gene is TRBV7-6, the J gene TRBJ2-3, with a weak D call TRBD2 (6 bases). The CDR3 totals 15 residues. Trimming shortened V by 2 bases and J by 3 bases, and 12 bases separated the two germline ends. CDR1 is SGHVS, CDR2 FNYEAQ, per germline. In DNA, the CDR3 is TGTGCCAGCAGCTTAAGCGGGTGGGGGACAGATACGCAGTATTTT. Its protein is CASSLSGWGTDTQYF.

The chain uses TRBV7-2 and TRBJ2-1; D is ambiguous. Germline V gene lookup returns CDR1 SGHTA and CDR2 FQGNSA. The germline V and J ends were trimmed by 5 bases and 0 bases, with 11 bases remaining between them. The CDR3 spans 15 residues. The CDR3 spells CASSPRVSSYNEQFF. The CDR3 DNA sequence: TGTGCCAGCAGCCCTCGAGTGAGCTCCTACAATGAGCAGTTCTTC.

V and J are TRBV7-6 and TRBJ2-1; possibly TRBD2 for D (6 bases). Germline CDR1 and CDR2: SGHVS and FNYEAQ. V was pared by 1 base and J by 7 bases, with 20 bases between. The CDR3 is 17 amino acids. The CDR3 is CASSLDTEEGTENEQFF. DNA for the CDR3: TGTGCCAGCAGCTTAGATACGGAGGAGGGGACCGAAAATGAGCAGTTCTTC.

CDR3 sequence (DNA): TGTGCCAGCAGTTGGGAAAGCTCGTGGGGCTACACCTTC. The encoded protein is CASSWESSWGYTF. This rearrangement joins TRBV28 to TRBJ1-2; no clear D. The V end lost 4 bases, the J end lost 8 bases, and 14 bases lay between the germline ends. CDR3 length: 13 amino acids. Germline V gives CDR1 MDHEN, CDR2 SYDVKM.

This sequence joins TRBV18 and TRBJ1-5, with a weak D call TRBD1 (5 bases). Trimming left V 3 bases short and J 0 bases short, with 15 bases between. The CDR3 has 17 amino acids. Looked up from germline, CDR1 is KGHSH and CDR2 is LQKENI. The DNA of the CDR3 is TGTGCCAGCTCACCCTCCGGGACTCAATATAGCAATCAGCCCCAGCATTTT. Its translation is CASSPSGTQYSNQPQHF.

CDR3 sequence (DNA): TGTGCCACCTGGCCCCCACTTGGCGGGAACACCGGGGAGCTGTTTTTT. Translation gives CATWPPLGGNTGELFF. The V and J genes are TRBV10-3 and TRBJ2-2; D is ambiguous. V dropped 10 bases and J dropped 1 base, with 19 bases sitting between them. The CDR3 sequence is 16 residues long. From germline, CDR1 is ENHRY and CDR2 SYGVKD.

V and J are TRBV10-3 and TRBJ1-2, with a weak D call TRBD1 (6 bases). The CDR3 totals 16 residues. The germline V and J ends were trimmed by 3 bases and 4 bases, with 18 bases remaining between them. Germline V gives CDR1 ENHRY, CDR2 SYGVKD. The CDR3 DNA reads as TGTGCCATCAGTGATTCGAGGGCAGGGGACCTCTATGGCTACACCTTC. Translated, it gives CAISDSRAGDLYGYTF.

V is TRBV6-6 and J is TRBJ2-3, with 7 bases that match TRBD2. V was pared by 1 base and J by 4 bases, with 8 bases of the junction left unmatched. This CDR3 is built from 16 residues. The germline gives CDR1 MNHNY, CDR2 SVGAGI (reference sequence). The CDR3 sequence is CASSYLGTTRPDTQYF. CDR3 nucleotide sequence: TGTGCCAGCAGTTACTTGGGGACTACTCGTCCAGATACGCAGTATTTT.

This chain connects TRBV7-9 to TRBJ2-7, with 9 positions matching TRBD2. Germline values: CDR1 SEHNR, CDR2 FQNEAQ (reference sequence). This CDR3 has 15 amino acids. The trim removed 4 bases at V and 0 bases at J, leaving 4 bases unmatched. The CDR3 reads CASSSGTSLSYEQYF. The CDR3 nucleotides read TGTGCCAGCAGCTCCGGGACTAGCCTCTCCTACGAGCAGTACTTC.

V usage is TRBV6-1 and J usage is TRBJ2-3; D remains unclear. Trimming pared 3 bases from V and 1 base from J, leaving 14 bases between. The CDR3 length is 16 residues. Germline V gene lookup returns CDR1 MNHNS and CDR2 SASEGT. This CDR3 is CASSDQRRARTDTQYF. The CDR3 DNA reads as TGTGCCAGCAGTGATCAACGACGGGCTCGCACAGATACGCAGTATTTT.

The chain links TRBV7-8 to TRBJ2-7; maybe TRBD2 (7 bases). Germline CDR1 is SGHVS and CDR2 is FQNEAQ. Trimming cost V 1 base and J 4 bases, with 17 bases left between them. The CDR3 is made up of 16 amino acids. The CDR3 loop is CASSLERGGRPYEQYF. The CDR3 DNA is TGTGCCAGCAGCTTAGAAAGGGGGGGGAGGCCGTACGAGCAGTACTTC. The full variable domain, in which reference TRBV7-8 and TRBJ2-7 provide the parts outside the CDR3, is GAGVSQSPRYKVAKRGQDVALRCDPISGHVSLFWYQQALGQGPEFLTYFQNEAQLDKSGLPSDRFFAERPEGSVSTLKIQRTQQEDSAVYLCASSLERGGRPYEQYFGPGTRLTVT.

The chain combines TRBV27 with TRBJ2-4; no reliable D call. Trimming left V 4 bases short and J 2 bases short, with 6 bases between. CDR1 MNHEY and CDR2 SMNVEV come from the germline V gene (reference sequence). The CDR3 totals 13 residues. CDR3 in amino acids: CASSYSSKNIQYF. The CDR3 DNA follows: TGTGCCAGCAGTTACAGCTCCAAAAACATTCAGTACTTC.

This chain connects TRBV11-3 to TRBJ2-7, with D unresolved. In germline, CDR1 is SGHNT, CDR2 YENEEA. Between the trimmed V and J ends, which lost 6 bases and 6 bases, there was a span of 9 bases. The CDR3 is made up of 11 amino acids. CDR3 bases: TGTGCCAGCAGTCGAGAGGTCGAGCAGTACTTC. This encodes CASSREVEQYF.

This clone was seen a single time. This chain uses TRBV5-1 with TRBJ2-1, with D perhaps matching TRBD2 (6 bases). CDR3 size: 12 residues. Germline V lookup: CDR1 SGHRS, CDR2 YFSETQ. Trimming stripped 5 bases from V and 5 bases from J, with 8 bases between. Here the CDR3 DNA reads TGCGCCAGCAGTAGCGGCAACAATGAGCAGTTCTTC. Translation: CASSSGNNEQFF. Full variable domain (remainder filled in from reference TRBV5-1 and TRBJ2-1): KAGVTQTPRYLIKTRGQQVTLSCSPISGHRSVSWYQQTPGQGLQFLFEYFSETQRNKGNFPGRFSGRQFSNSRSEMNVSTLELGDSALYLCASSSGNNEQFFGPGTRLTVL.

The J gene is TRBJ2-2, the V gene TRBV10-3; tentative D call: TRBD2 (5 bases). V dropped 7 bases and J dropped 5 bases, with 11 bases sitting between them. The CDR3 has 13 residues. Per germline, CDR1 ENHRY and CDR2 SYGVKD. The DNA for the CDR3 is TGTGCCATCAAGTCTGAGGGAACCGGGGAGCTGTTTTTT. Translating gives CAIKSEGTGELFF.

V usage is TRBV10-1 and J usage is TRBJ2-3; D gene unclear. V lost 3 bases and J lost 3, with 4 bases in between. The CDR3 extends over 12 amino acids. Germline V lookup: CDR1 WNHNN, CDR2 SYGVQD (reference sequence). CDR3 loop: CASSDWTDTQYF. In DNA form, the CDR3 reads TGCGCCAGCAGTGACTGGACAGATACGCAGTATTTT.